The 4 T cell receptor beta chains below come from one sample, sequenced in a study of OX40 agonist ivuxolimab in advanced cancers. Measured with immunoSEQ multiplex PCR; TCRdb has only the in-frame clones, and not every one. This sample has around 76,000 clones, with roughly nine tenths found just once. The specimen comprised CD4+ or CD8+ T cells sorted from blood, sampled in a trial of the OX40 agonist ivuxolimab. Receptors originate from an adult with an advanced solid tumor such as melanoma, head and neck, liver or kidney cancer.

This clone was detected once. The chain couples TRBV9 to TRBJ1-3, with TRBD1 identical over 8 bases. This CDR3 region has 15 residues. Losses at the gene ends were 4 bases for V and 2 bases for J; bases not matched to a gene: 5. Germline lookup yields CDR1 SGDLS and CDR2 YYNGEE. The CDR3 DNA follows: TGTGCCAGCAGCACCTCGGGACAGGCTGGAAACACCATATATTTT. Residues: CASSTSGQAGNTIYF. Full variable domain (outside the CDR3, taken from reference TRBV9 and TRBJ1-3): DSGVTQTPKHLITATGQRVTLRCSPRSGDLSVYWYQQSLDQGLQFLIQYYNGEERAKGNILERFSAQQFPDLHSELNLSSLELGDSALYFCASSTSGQAGNTIYFGEGSWLTVV.

V gene TRBV27 combines with J gene TRBJ2-5, with D perhaps TRBD2 (5 bases). In germline, CDR1 is MNHEY, CDR2 SMNVEV (reference sequence). Trimming removed 2 bases at V and 2 bases at J, with 6 bases between. CDR3 length: 13 amino acids. Here the CDR3 reads CASSLGRQETQYF. CDR3 DNA: TGTGCCAGCAGTTTAGGGAGACAAGAGACCCAGTACTTC.

The chain links TRBV30 to TRBJ1-2; no clear D gene. This CDR3 is 14 amino acids long. Germline CDR1 and CDR2: GTSNPN and SVGIG (reference sequence). Between the trimmed V and J ends, which lost 6 bases and 5 bases, there was a span of 19 bases. CDR3 sequence (DNA): TGTGCCTGCGGGTATTTAGACTCGATATATGGCTACACCTTC. The encoded protein is CACGYLDSIYGYTF. The full variable domain, in which reference TRBV30 and TRBJ1-2 provide the parts outside the CDR3, is SQTIHQWPATLVQPVGSPLSLECTVEGTSNPNLYWYRQAAGRGLQLLFYSVGIGQISSEVPQNLSASRPQDRQFILSSKKLLLSDSGFYLCACGYLDSIYGYTFGSGTRLTVV.

The chain has TRBV4-1 and TRBJ1-2; maybe TRBD1 (5 bases). In germline, CDR1 is MGHRA, CDR2 YSYEKL. Trimming took off 5 bases at V and 2 bases at J, with 15 bases between the two ends. CDR3 length: 15 residues. The CDR3 DNA is TGCGCCAGCAGCGACCGGGACGGAACGAACTATGGCTACACCTTC. Protein: CASSDRDGTNYGYTF.